Described below is a single T cell receptor (beta chain) sequence and its context. Its antigen is currently unknown. The data are from a study of cytomegalovirus exposure and HLA in healthy donors. Study results and limitations: Cytomegalovirus-associated status was assigned to approximately 160 TCR beta chains. A few CMV-associated chains were confirmed in vitro to be specific for CMV antigens.

All donors participated as healthy donors of bone marrow. PCR was performed using 60 Vbeta and 13 Jbeta primers. The table came from immunoSEQ multiplex PCR; TCRdb's copy has only in-frame clones and leaves some out. Counted here are over 150,000 clones, about 76% occurring once; the ten biggest clones make up roughly 5.2%. CDR1 is SNHLY and CDR2 is FYNNEI in the germline V gene. Trimming took 6 bases from V and 8 from J, leaving 17 bases between them. This CDR3 is built from 15 residues. The receptor comes from a woman in her late teens or twenties in good health and CMV-seropositive. J is TRBJ1-6 and V is TRBV2; D is unclear. Sequences were obtained from PBMCs. CDR3 loop: CASRILGNSDSPLHF. CDR3 DNA sequence: TGTGCCAGCAGAATTCTAGGTAATTCGGATTCACCCCTCCACTTT.